The text below deals with one TCR beta chain. Its antigen is as yet unknown. The germline V and J ends were trimmed by 0 bases and 6 bases, with 8 bases remaining between them. From germline, CDR1 is MNHEY and CDR2 SVGAGI. The CDR3 is made up of 14 amino acids. This entry is derived from a study of cytomegalovirus exposure and HLA in healthy donors. Study-level information: Most genotyped donors, roughly 83% of about 360, had Caucasian-associated genetic ancestry.

Study observations and caveats: Cytomegalovirus association was assigned to about 150 TCR beta chains. TCR beta sequences reportedly predicted most subjects' HLA-A and HLA-B alleles accurately. DRB1 showed the most TCR associations and HLA-C the fewest in a later analysis, as rates varied by HLA locus.

The PCR made use of 60 Vbeta and 13 Jbeta primers. Data came from immunoSEQ multiplex PCR; TCRdb stores just in-frame clones and leaves some out. Here the sample spans about 170,000 clones, 65% to 75% being singletons. V and J are TRBV6-5 and TRBJ2-2; D is ambiguous. This sequence originates from a girl aged 5 to 17 in good health and CMV-seronegative. Sequencing used PBMCs. The CDR3 region is CASSYSRSAGELFF. DNA of the CDR3: TGTGCCAGCAGTTACTCTCGCAGTGCCGGGGAGCTGTTTTTT.